The present T cell receptor (beta chain) was sequenced within a study of blood T cell repertoires in COVID-19. The repertoire was sequenced with immunoSEQ multiplex PCR; TCRdb's copy has only in-frame clones and lacks some. The table shows 250,000 to 350,000 clones, with 92% occurring only once. The CDR3 has 15 amino acids. Trimming stripped 1 base from V and 3 bases from J, with 12 bases between. Germline CDR1 SGHDN, CDR2 FVKESK. This receptor was taken from a woman aged 25 to 39 who had recovered from COVID-19. The gene calls are TRBV14 and TRBJ1-1; D is perhaps TRBD1 (5 bases). The sample consisted of PBMCs or T cells enriched from blood (not recorded which). CDR3 nucleotides: TGTGCCAGCAGCCAAGGTCCGGGGGTGGACACTGAAGCTTTCTTT. This translates into CASSQGPGVDTEAFF.